A selection of T cell receptor beta chains follows, all from one sample in a study of cytomegalovirus exposure and HLA in healthy donors. Data came from immunoSEQ multiplex PCR; TCRdb stores just in-frame clones and leaves some out. The table shows roughly 100,000 clones, with approximately 71% occurring only once. Sequences were obtained from PBMCs. All receptors come from a male donor in good health and CMV-seropositive. The CDR3 runs from the conserved cysteine through the conserved F or W. The order of the fields is V gene, CDR3 length, J gene, D gene, CDR3 protein. A D gene is named only where the DNA matches it firmly.

v_gene: TRBV27; len: 16; j_gene: TRBJ1-4; d_gene: NA; CDR3aa: CASSRVPTATNEKLFF
v_gene: TRBV14; len: 13; j_gene: TRBJ2-7; d_gene: TRBD1; CDR3aa: CASSRQGFGEQYF
v_gene: TRBV29-1; len: 14; j_gene: TRBJ2-1; d_gene: TRBD1; CDR3aa: CSVDSTGGQNEQFF
v_gene: TRBV6-6; len: 14; j_gene: TRBJ2-7; d_gene: NA; CDR3aa: CASSYVGPSYEQYF
v_gene: TRBV4-2; len: 16; j_gene: TRBJ1-2; d_gene: NA; CDR3aa: CASSQEMAGRGYGYTF
v_gene: TRBV30; len: 16; j_gene: TRBJ2-1; d_gene: TRBD2; CDR3aa: CAWSFEETSGRYEQFF
v_gene: TRBV4-2; len: 15; j_gene: TRBJ2-1; d_gene: NA; CDR3aa: CASSIGTSSYNEQFF
v_gene: TRBV19; len: 15; j_gene: TRBJ2-5; d_gene: NA; CDR3aa: CASSARVGAQETQYF
v_gene: TRBV9; len: 14; j_gene: TRBJ1-2; d_gene: TRBD1; CDR3aa: CASSVDPGGAGYTF
v_gene: TRBV7-6; len: 16; j_gene: TRBJ2-7; d_gene: TRBD1; CDR3aa: CASSPYDRGSSYEQYF
v_gene: TRBV28; len: 15; j_gene: TRBJ1-4; d_gene: NA; CDR3aa: CASSSYTTSNEKLFF
v_gene: TRBV2; len: 17; j_gene: TRBJ2-3; d_gene: TRBD2; CDR3aa: CASSPGLAGGGTDTQYF
v_gene: TRBV6-6; len: 14; j_gene: TRBJ2-5; d_gene: TRBD1; CDR3aa: CASSTTGGGETQYF
v_gene: TRBV2; len: 14; j_gene: TRBJ2-5; d_gene: TRBD1; CDR3aa: CASGRGTGEETQYF